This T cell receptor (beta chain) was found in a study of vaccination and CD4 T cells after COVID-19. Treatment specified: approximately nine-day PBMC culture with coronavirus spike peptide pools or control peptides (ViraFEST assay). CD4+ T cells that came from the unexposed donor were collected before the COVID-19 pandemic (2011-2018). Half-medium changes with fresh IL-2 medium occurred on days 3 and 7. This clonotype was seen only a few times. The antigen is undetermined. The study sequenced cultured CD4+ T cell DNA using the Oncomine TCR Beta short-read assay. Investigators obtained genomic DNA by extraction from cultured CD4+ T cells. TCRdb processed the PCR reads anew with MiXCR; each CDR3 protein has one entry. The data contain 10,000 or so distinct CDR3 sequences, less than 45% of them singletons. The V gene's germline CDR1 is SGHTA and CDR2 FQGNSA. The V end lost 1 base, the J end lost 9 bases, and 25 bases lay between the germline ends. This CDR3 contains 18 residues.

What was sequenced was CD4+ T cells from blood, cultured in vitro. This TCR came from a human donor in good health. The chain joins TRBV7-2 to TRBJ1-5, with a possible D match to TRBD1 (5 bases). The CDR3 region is CASSLGRAAGMERRPQHF. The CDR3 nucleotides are TGTGCCAGCAGCTTAGGGCGGGCGGCAGGGATGGAAAGGCGGCCCCAGCATTTT.